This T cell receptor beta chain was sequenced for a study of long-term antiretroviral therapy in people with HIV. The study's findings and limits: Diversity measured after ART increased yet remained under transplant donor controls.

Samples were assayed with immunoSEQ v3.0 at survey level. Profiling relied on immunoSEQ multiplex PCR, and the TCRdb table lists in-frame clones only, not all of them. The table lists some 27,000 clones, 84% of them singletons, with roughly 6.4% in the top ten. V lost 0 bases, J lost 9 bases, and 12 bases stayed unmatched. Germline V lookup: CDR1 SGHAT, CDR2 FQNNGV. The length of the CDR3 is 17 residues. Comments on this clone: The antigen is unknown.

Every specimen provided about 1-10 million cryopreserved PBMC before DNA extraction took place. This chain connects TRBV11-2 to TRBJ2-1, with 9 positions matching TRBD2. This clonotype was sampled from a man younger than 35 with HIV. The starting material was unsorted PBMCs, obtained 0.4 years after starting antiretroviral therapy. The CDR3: CASSLEWSSGVSGEQFF. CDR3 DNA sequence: TGTGCCAGCAGCTTAGAATGGTCTAGCGGGGTGTCGGGTGAGCAGTTCTTC.